The clone carrying this T cell receptor beta chain was seen only once. The authors' processing: Estimation of nucleated cell counts was performed using reference gene primer amplification. TCRdb's table, derived via immunoSEQ multiplex PCR, lists solely in-frame clones and lacks some. That table is the source of V, J and clone size, and D and trimming were worked out from the DNA. The sample includes more than 200,000 clones, roughly 80% of them seen just once. The data are from a study of blood T cell repertoires in COVID-19. Overall study: Spain, Italy and the United States supplied samples that represented acute and convalescent COVID-19. Sample material is recorded as cDNA or gDNA derived from T cells, B-cell-depleted T cells, or PBMCs.

CDR1 is ENHRY and CDR2 is SYGVKD in the germline V gene. The CDR3 has 16 amino acids. V gave up 7 bases and J gave up 3 bases; unmatched junction bases: 11. This sequence originates from an elderly woman with acute or convalescent COVID-19. The chain is built from TRBV10-3 and TRBJ2-1; 8 bases align to TRBD1. The specimen sequenced was peripheral blood. Here the CDR3 reads CAIIATQGGFYNEQFF. DNA of the CDR3: TGTGCCATCATCGCTACACAGGGGGGATTCTACAATGAGCAGTTCTTC.